This TCR beta chain was recorded in a study of shared clonotypes between healthy human individuals. On the study more broadly: A donor's plate count was three for CD4 naive and three for CD4 memory; CD8 naive had two and CD8 memory one.

On this clone itself: The antigen is not known.

Study-level results: Generation probabilities were higher for clonotypes shared across all four sorted-subset donors than for unshared ones.

The method was immunoSEQ multiplex PCR; TCRdb's version includes in-frame clones alone and lacks a portion of them. The table shows under 700,000 clones, with 85% to 95% occurring only once. Naive CD8 cells were CD45RO-negative, positively selected for CCR7, excluding terminally differentiated effector memory CD45RA+ cells. Germline CDR1 and CDR2: SNHLY and FYNNEI. V lost 7 bases, J lost 3 bases, and 4 bases stayed unmatched. The CDR3 is made up of 13 amino acids. The sample was naive CD8+ T cells sorted from blood. This chain joins TRBV2 and TRBJ2-7, with 9 bases fitting TRBD1. This TCR came from a woman under 40 in good health. DNA for the CDR3: TGTGCCAGCAAAGGGACAGGGTTCTACGAGCAGTACTTC. Its translation: CASKGTGFYEQYF.